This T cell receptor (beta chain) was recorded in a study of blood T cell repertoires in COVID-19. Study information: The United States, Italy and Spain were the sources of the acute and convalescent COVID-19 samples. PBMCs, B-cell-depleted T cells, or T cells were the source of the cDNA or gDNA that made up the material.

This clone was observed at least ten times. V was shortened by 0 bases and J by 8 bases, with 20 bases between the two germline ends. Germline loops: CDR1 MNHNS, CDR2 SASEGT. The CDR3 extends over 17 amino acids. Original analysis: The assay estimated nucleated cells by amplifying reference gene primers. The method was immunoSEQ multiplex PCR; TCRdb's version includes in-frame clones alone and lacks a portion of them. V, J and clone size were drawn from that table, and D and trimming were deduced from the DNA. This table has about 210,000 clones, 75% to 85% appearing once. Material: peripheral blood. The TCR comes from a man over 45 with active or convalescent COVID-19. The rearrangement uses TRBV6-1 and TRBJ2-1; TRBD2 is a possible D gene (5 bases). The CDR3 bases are TGTGCCAGCAGTGAAGCGGTAGCGTCCCCCCCTTGGGATGAGCAGTTCTTC. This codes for CASSEAVASPPWDEQFF.